Given below is one T cell receptor beta chain in context. Primers used in a second PCR of about 7 to 12 cycles were a sample-barcoded 5' primer and a J-beta primer mix. TCRdb re-called the 5' RACE reads through MiXCR, storing one row per CDR3 protein. The sample has fewer than 750,000 distinct CDR3 sequences, around half seen once. The junction had 16 bases not matched to a gene; V was cut back by 5 bases and J by 5 bases. CDR3 length: 18 residues. CDR1 is SEHNR, CDR2 FQNEAQ, per germline (reference sequence). The data derive from a study of blood T cells in healthy people across ages. The origin of this receptor is a man of 80 years or more in good health. The V gene is TRBV7-9, the J gene TRBJ1-5, with 9 bases fitting TRBD1. Material for sequencing was blood. CDR3 DNA: TGTGCCAGCAGCCGCGGCATTGGCGGACAGGGGCGGGATCAGCCCCAGCATTTT. Its translation: CASSRGIGGQGRDQPQHF.